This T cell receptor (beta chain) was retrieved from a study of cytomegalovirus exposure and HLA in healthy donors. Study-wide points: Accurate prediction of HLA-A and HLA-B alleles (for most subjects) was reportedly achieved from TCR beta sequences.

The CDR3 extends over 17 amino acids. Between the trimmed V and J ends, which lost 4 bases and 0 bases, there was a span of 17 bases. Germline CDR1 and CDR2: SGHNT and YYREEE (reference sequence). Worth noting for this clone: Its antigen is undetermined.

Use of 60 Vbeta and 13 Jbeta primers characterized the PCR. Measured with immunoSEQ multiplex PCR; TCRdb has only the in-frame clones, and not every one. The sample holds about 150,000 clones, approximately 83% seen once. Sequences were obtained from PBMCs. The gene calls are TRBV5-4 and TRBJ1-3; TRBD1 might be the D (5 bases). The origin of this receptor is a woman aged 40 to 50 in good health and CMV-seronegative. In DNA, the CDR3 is TGTGCCAGCAGCCCGACATTACAGGTATCCTCTGGAAACACCATATATTTT. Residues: CASSPTLQVSSGNTIYF. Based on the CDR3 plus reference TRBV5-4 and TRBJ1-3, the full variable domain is ETGVTQSPTHLIKTRGQQVTLRCSSQSGHNTVSWYQQALGQGPQFIFQYYREEENGRGNFPPRFSGLQFPNYSSELNVNALELDDSALYLCASSPTLQVSSGNTIYFGEGSWLTVV.